This passage covers 32 T cell receptor beta chains from one sample sequenced in a study of OX40 agonist ivuxolimab in advanced cancers. The assay was immunoSEQ multiplex PCR, and TCRdb's table has in-frame clones only and misses some. The sample lists approximately 82,000 clones; over 80% were seen once. The sample was CD4+ or CD8+ T cells sorted from blood, taken in a trial of the OX40 agonist ivuxolimab. These receptors all come from an adult with an advanced solid tumor such as melanoma, head and neck, liver or kidney cancer.

The chain is built from TRBV4-1 and TRBJ1-2; D is unclear. V lost 0 bases and J lost 0, with 11 bases in between. In germline, CDR1 is MGHRA, CDR2 YSYEKL. CDR3 size: 16 residues. CDR3 loop: CASSQEGRVANYGYTF. CDR3 sequence (DNA): TGCGCCAGCAGCCAAGAGGGTCGGGTAGCTAACTATGGCTACACCTTC.

In its sample, this clone was seen a few times. The chain links TRBV5-4 to TRBJ2-7, with D possibly matching TRBD2 (7 bases). From germline, CDR1 is SGHNT and CDR2 YYREEE (reference sequence). The V gene lost 1 base and the J gene lost 0 bases, with 17 bases spanning the gap. This CDR3 spans 17 amino acids. The CDR3 DNA sequence: TGTGCCAGCAGCTTGTATCGGGGGGCAGAGCACTCCTACGAGCAGTACTTC. Protein: CASSLYRGAEHSYEQYF.

This chain joins TRBV5-1 and TRBJ2-2; 12 bases are a match to TRBD1. This CDR3 is 15 amino acids long. Germline CDR1 SGHRS, CDR2 YFSETQ. The junction had 5 bases not matched to a gene; V was cut back by 4 bases and J by 7 bases. The CDR3 sequence: CASSTGQGAGGELFF. In DNA form, the CDR3 reads TGCGCCAGCAGCACGGGACAGGGGGCCGGCGGGGAGCTGTTTTTT.

This chain connects TRBV2 to TRBJ1-2; possible D gene TRBD1, 5 bases. The CDR3 has 15 amino acids. Trimming shortened V by 2 bases and J by 3 bases, and 13 bases separated the two germline ends. Germline values: CDR1 SNHLY, CDR2 FYNNEI. CDR3 region: CASSELGGTDYGYTF. CDR3 in DNA: TGTGCCAGCAGTGAACTGGGGGGGACTGACTATGGCTACACCTTC.

The chain joins TRBV7-2 to TRBJ2-2; D unclear. The CDR3 is made up of 13 amino acids. The germline V gene encodes CDR1 SGHTA and CDR2 FQGNSA. V was cut by 9 bases and J by 7 bases, with 15 bases left in between. The CDR3 nucleotides are TGTGCCAGTACGGCCGTTCGTGGCGGGGAGCTGTTTTTT. Translated, it gives CASTAVRGGELFF.

The chain joins TRBV7-6 to TRBJ2-3, with 9 bases that match TRBD1. CDR3 size: 14 residues. Germline assignment: CDR1 SGHVS and CDR2 FNYEAQ. V shed 5 bases and J 3 bases; nucleotides not matched to a gene: 3. CDR3 bases: TGTGCCAGCAGCACAGGACAGGGGACAGATACGCAGTATTTT. Translation: CASSTGQGTDTQYF. Full variable domain (outside the CDR3, taken from reference TRBV7-6 and TRBJ2-3): GAGVSQSPRYKVTKRGQDVALRCDPISGHVSLYWYRQALGQGPEFLTYFNYEAQQDKSGLPNDRFSAERPEGSISTLTIQRTEQRDSAMYRCASSTGQGTDTQYFGPGTRLTVL.

CDR3 bases: TGCGCCAGCAGCCAAATCGGGGGTCCCACCCTTAACTATGGCTACACCTTC. It yields the protein CASSQIGGPTLNYGYTF. This chain connects TRBV4-3 to TRBJ1-2; D may be TRBD1 (5 bases). This CDR3 is built from 17 residues. Trimming stripped 2 bases from V and 1 base from J, with 17 bases between. Germline CDR1 reads LGHNA; CDR2 reads YSLEER.

The chain uses TRBV6-1 and TRBJ1-1; D remains ambiguous. CDR3 length equals 12 residues. Trimming stripped 5 bases from V and 6 bases from J, with 10 bases between. Germline values: CDR1 MNHNS, CDR2 SASEGT. CDR3 residues: CASSLTSSEAFF. CDR3 nucleotide sequence: TGTGCCAGCAGTCTGACGTCCTCTGAAGCTTTCTTT.

V is TRBV6-5 and J is TRBJ1-5; the D is unclear. Trimming took off 6 bases at V and 5 bases at J, with 11 bases between the two ends. Germline V CDR1 and CDR2: MNHEY, SVGAGI. The CDR3 sequence is 13 residues long. The CDR3: CASREQRDQPQHF. The CDR3 DNA reads as TGTGCCAGCAGGGAACAGCGGGATCAGCCCCAGCATTTT.

J is TRBJ2-2 and V is TRBV7-9, with a weak D call TRBD2 (5 bases). This CDR3 comprises 14 residues. Germline V lookup: CDR1 SEHNR, CDR2 FQNEAQ (reference sequence). Trimming left V 2 bases short and J 2 bases short, with 6 bases between. CDR3 coding DNA: TGTGCCAGCAGCTTAAGCGGAAACACCGGGGAGCTGTTTTTT. Its protein product is CASSLSGNTGELFF.

The chain combines TRBV19 with TRBJ1-1; TRBD1 might be the D (6 bases). V was shortened by 5 bases and J by 0 bases, with 16 bases between the two germline ends. CDR3 length: 16 amino acids. Germline CDR1 is LNHDA and CDR2 is SQIVND (reference sequence). CDR3 bases: TGTGCCAGTAGTTCAAACCCGGGACATCTGAACACTGAAGCTTTCTTT. It specifies CASSSNPGHLNTEAFF. Together with reference TRBV19 and TRBJ1-1, the CDR3 gives the full variable domain: DGGITQSPKYLFRKEGQNVTLSCEQNLNHDAMYWYRQDPGQGLRLIYYSQIVNDFQKGDIAEGYSVSREKKESFPLTVTSAQKNPTAFYLCASSSNPGHLNTEAFFGQGTRLTVV.

This chain uses TRBV19 with TRBJ2-3, with a tentative D call TRBD1 (6 bases). From germline, CDR1 is LNHDA and CDR2 SQIVND (reference sequence). The V end was cut by 5 bases, the J end by 2 bases, with 11 bases between. The CDR3 contains 14 residues. This chain's CDR3 is CASSQQGSTDTQYF. The CDR3 coding sequence is TGTGCCAGTAGTCAACAGGGTTCCACAGATACGCAGTATTTT.

The V and J genes are TRBV18 and TRBJ2-7; tentatively, D is TRBD2 (6 bases). Germline loops: CDR1 KGHSH, CDR2 LQKENI. This CDR3 is 16 amino acids long. V lost 6 bases and J 0 bases, leaving 18 bases between the germline ends. CDR3 sequence: CASSAPRGSDSYEQYF. Here the CDR3 DNA reads TGTGCCAGCTCGGCCCCCCGGGGGTCGGACTCCTACGAGCAGTACTTC.

This clone was seen a few times. The chain links TRBV18 to TRBJ1-1, with a tentative D call TRBD1 (5 bases). Germline V CDR1 and CDR2: KGHSH, LQKENI. This CDR3 spans 12 amino acids. Between the trimmed V and J ends, which lost 3 bases and 7 bases, there was a span of 9 bases. Written as DNA, the CDR3 is TGTGCCAGCTCACCCCGGGGGGGTGAAGCTTTCTTT. It is translated as CASSPRGGEAFF.

The chain is built from TRBV7-8 and TRBJ2-1; D possibly corresponds to TRBD2 (6 bases). The V gene lost 5 bases and the J gene lost 3 bases, with 14 bases spanning the gap. The germline V gene has CDR1 SGHVS and CDR2 FQNEAQ. This CDR3 has 15 amino acids. CDR3 nucleotide sequence: TGTGCCAGCAGCCCGACGGGGGTCGGCTACAATGAGCAGTTCTTC. Translated, it gives CASSPTGVGYNEQFF.

V usage is TRBV2 and J usage is TRBJ2-5; TRBD2 agrees at 8 bases. V lost 2 bases and J lost 4; bases outside the gene matches: 9. Germline assignment: CDR1 SNHLY and CDR2 FYNNEI. The CDR3 covers 16 residues. CDR3 DNA: TGTGCCAGCAGTGAACGGTCGGGACTAGGTCCAGAGACCCAGTACTTC. This encodes CASSERSGLGPETQYF.

The chain joins TRBV12-5 to TRBJ2-1, with D perhaps TRBD2 (6 bases). Germline assignment: CDR1 LGHNT and CDR2 FRNRAP. This CDR3 region has 16 residues. Trimming took 0 bases from V and 4 from J, leaving 13 bases between them. CDR3 protein: CASGLVGGVKYNEQFF. The CDR3 bases are TGTGCTAGTGGTTTGGTAGGAGGGGTAAAGTACAATGAGCAGTTCTTC. The variable domain in full, completed from reference TRBV12-5 and TRBJ2-1, reads DARVTQTPRHKVTEMGQEVTMRCQPILGHNTVFWYRQTMMQGLELLAYFRNRAPLDDSGMPKDRFSAEMPDATLATLKIQPSEPRDSAVYFCASGLVGGVKYNEQFFGPGTRLTVL.

This clone was seen at least ten times. The chain combines TRBV5-8 with TRBJ1-6; 7 nucleotides agree with TRBD1. CDR1 and CDR2 from the germline V gene are SGHTS and YDEGEE. The CDR3 runs to 15 residues. Trimming took 4 bases from V and 11 from J; bases not matched to a gene: 12. Here the CDR3 DNA reads TGTGCCAGCAGCCAGGGGGGCAGGGCCCGGACACCCCTCCACTTT. Protein: CASSQGGRARTPLHF.

This chain uses TRBV29-1 with TRBJ2-7, with D possibly being TRBD1 (6 bases). This CDR3 contains 13 residues. Germline lookup yields CDR1 SQVTM and CDR2 ANQGSEA. Trimming pared 7 bases from V and 2 bases from J, leaving 15 bases between. The CDR3 sequence is CSARRAGAYEQYF. The CDR3 bases are TGCAGCGCCCGAAGGGCAGGGGCCTACGAGCAGTACTTC.

V usage is TRBV4-3 and J usage is TRBJ1-5; maybe TRBD1 (5 bases). The V gene's germline CDR1 is LGHNA and CDR2 YSLEER. The CDR3 extends over 15 amino acids. V was cut by 1 base and J by 4 bases, with 11 bases left in between. CDR3 coding DNA: TGCGCCAGCAGCCAAGTAGGCAGGGAAAATCAGCCCCAGCATTTT. Protein sequence: CASSQVGRENQPQHF.

The V and J genes are TRBV4-3 and TRBJ2-1, with 13 bases that match TRBD2. The V segment lost 2 bases and the J segment 12 bases; nucleotides outside the gene matches: 7. CDR1 LGHNA and CDR2 YSLEER come from the germline V gene. CDR3 length: 15 residues. The CDR3 DNA reads as TGCGCCAGCAGCCAACGGACTAGCGGGGGTCTGGGGCAGTTCTTC. Residues: CASSQRTSGGLGQFF.

This sequence joins TRBV27 and TRBJ2-2, with D tentatively TRBD1 (6 bases). This CDR3 comprises 14 residues. Germline CDR1 and CDR2: MNHEY and SMNVEV (reference sequence). Between the trimmed V and J ends, which lost 3 bases and 4 bases, there was a span of 9 bases. The CDR3 DNA sequence: TGTGCCAGCAGTTTTTACAGGGTCACCGGGGAGCTGTTTTTT. Its protein product is CASSFYRVTGELFF.

The rearrangement links TRBV7-2 to TRBJ1-5; D perhaps matches TRBD1 (6 bases). The CDR3 totals 14 residues. V was trimmed by 2 bases and J by 2 bases, leaving 7 bases between them. Germline V CDR1 and CDR2: SGHTA, FQGNSA. Here the CDR3 DNA reads TGTGCCAGCAGCTTACGACAGGGCAATCAGCCCCAGCATTTT. This translates into CASSLRQGNQPQHF.

This clone has a handful of counts. V and J are TRBV2 and TRBJ1-6; the D is unclear. The CDR3 has 12 residues. V lost 4 bases and J lost 12, with 10 bases in between. Germline-derived CDR1 and CDR2 are SNHLY and FYNNEI. As DNA, the CDR3 is TGTGCCAGCAGTGTTTGGCAGCTACCCCTCCACTTT. This sequence encodes CASSVWQLPLHF.

The rearrangement links TRBV7-2 to TRBJ2-7; the D call may be TRBD1 or TRBD2 (5 bases each). This CDR3 has 16 residues. V gave up 5 bases and J gave up 0 bases, with 17 bases separating them. CDR1 and CDR2 (germline): SGHTA, FQGNSA. The CDR3 nucleotides read TGTGCCAGCAGCCGGATCCGGGACGGAGCCTCCTACGAGCAGTACTTC. This gives the protein CASSRIRDGASYEQYF. Together with reference TRBV7-2 and TRBJ2-7, the CDR3 gives the full variable domain: GAGVSQSPSNKVTEKGKDVELRCDPISGHTALYWYRQSLGQGLEFLIYFQGNSAPDKSGLPSDRFSAERTGGSVSTLTIQRTQQEDSAVYLCASSRIRDGASYEQYFGPGTRLTVT.

The chain carries TRBV5-1 and TRBJ2-3; no reliable D call. Trimming shortened V by 0 bases and J by 5 bases, and 13 bases separated the two germline ends. Looked up from germline, CDR1 is SGHRS and CDR2 is YFSETQ. This CDR3 contains 15 residues. CDR3 amino acids: CASSLEAPSGDTQYF. DNA for the CDR3: TGCGCCAGCAGCTTGGAAGCGCCCTCGGGAGATACGCAGTATTTT. The full variable domain, completed using reference TRBV5-1 and TRBJ2-3, is KAGVTQTPRYLIKTRGQQVTLSCSPISGHRSVSWYQQTPGQGLQFLFEYFSETQRNKGNFPGRFSGRQFSNSRSEMNVSTLELGDSALYLCASSLEAPSGDTQYFGPGTRLTVL.

The chain carries TRBV29-1 and TRBJ2-7; 10 bases fit TRBD1. The V gene end was trimmed by 5 bases and the J gene end by 2 bases; junction bases not matched to a gene: 9. The germline CDR1 and CDR2 sequences are SQVTM and ANQGSEA. The CDR3 length is 15 residues. CDR3 DNA sequence: TGCAGCGTTTCCAAGTCCGGGACAGGGGCCTACGAGCAGTACTTC. Protein product: CSVSKSGTGAYEQYF.

The gene calls are TRBV5-4 and TRBJ2-7, with a weak D call TRBD1 (6 bases). This CDR3 contains 17 residues. CDR1 is SGHNT and CDR2 is YYREEE in the germline V gene (reference sequence). V lost 0 bases and J lost 0, with 16 bases in between. The CDR3 here is CASSLEGWPGDSYEQYF. CDR3 nucleotides: TGTGCCAGCAGCTTGGAAGGTTGGCCAGGGGACTCCTACGAGCAGTACTTC. The variable domain in full, with the rest retrieved from reference TRBV5-4 and TRBJ2-7, is ETGVTQSPTHLIKTRGQQVTLRCSSQSGHNTVSWYQQALGQGPQFIFQYYREEENGRGNFPPRFSGLQFPNYSSELNVNALELDDSALYLCASSLEGWPGDSYEQYFGPGTRLTVT.

V gene TRBV4-1 combines with J gene TRBJ1-4; D not certain. The CDR3 consists of 18 residues. Germline values: CDR1 MGHRA, CDR2 YSYEKL. V lost 0 bases and J 4 bases, leaving 18 bases between the germline ends. The CDR3 DNA follows: TGCGCCAGCAGCCAAGATGCGGGGATAAGACGGCTTAATGAAAAACTGTTTTTT. Translating it yields CASSQDAGIRRLNEKLFF.

This chain uses TRBV4-3 with TRBJ1-2; D is unresolved. Trimming removed 5 bases at V and 0 bases at J, with 16 bases between. Germline-derived CDR1 and CDR2 are LGHNA and YSLEER. This CDR3 has 16 amino acids. CDR3 sequence: CASSTNPGMSNYGYTF. Written as DNA, the CDR3 is TGCGCCAGCAGCACCAATCCCGGAATGTCTAACTATGGCTACACCTTC.

The chain carries TRBV30 and TRBJ1-5; D unclear. V was pared by 4 bases and J by 1 base, with 8 bases between. Germline V gene data show CDR1 as GTSNPN and CDR2 as SVGIG (reference sequence). This CDR3 has 13 amino acids. CDR3 nucleotide sequence: TGTGCCTGGACCCGATCCAGCAATCAGCCCCAGCATTTT. Its translation is CAWTRSSNQPQHF.

The CDR3, as DNA: TGTGCCAGCAGTCCCCATCGTAGAGGGGAGGACAATCAGCCCCAGCATTTT. Its protein is CASSPHRRGEDNQPQHF. The rearrangement joins TRBV27 to TRBJ1-5; tentative D call: TRBD1 (5 bases). Germline lookup yields CDR1 MNHEY and CDR2 SMNVEV (reference sequence). There are 17 residues in the CDR3. V shed 5 bases and J shed 3 bases, with 20 bases lying between them.